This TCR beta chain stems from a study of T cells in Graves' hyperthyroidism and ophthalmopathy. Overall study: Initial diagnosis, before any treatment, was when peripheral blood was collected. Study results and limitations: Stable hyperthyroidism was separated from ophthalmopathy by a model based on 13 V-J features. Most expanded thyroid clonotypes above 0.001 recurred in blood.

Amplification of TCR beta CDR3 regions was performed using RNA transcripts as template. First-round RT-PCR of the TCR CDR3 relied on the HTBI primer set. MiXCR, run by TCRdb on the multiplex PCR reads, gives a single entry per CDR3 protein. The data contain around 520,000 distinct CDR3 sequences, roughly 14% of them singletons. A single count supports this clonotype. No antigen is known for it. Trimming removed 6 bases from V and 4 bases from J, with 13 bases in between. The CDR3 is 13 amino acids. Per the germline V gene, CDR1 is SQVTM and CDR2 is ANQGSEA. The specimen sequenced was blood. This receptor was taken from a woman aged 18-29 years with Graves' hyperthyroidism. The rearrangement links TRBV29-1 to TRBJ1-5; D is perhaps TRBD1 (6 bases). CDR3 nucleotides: TGCAGCGTCCGGGACAAGGGGAATCAGCCCCAGCATTTT. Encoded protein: CSVRDKGNQPQHF.